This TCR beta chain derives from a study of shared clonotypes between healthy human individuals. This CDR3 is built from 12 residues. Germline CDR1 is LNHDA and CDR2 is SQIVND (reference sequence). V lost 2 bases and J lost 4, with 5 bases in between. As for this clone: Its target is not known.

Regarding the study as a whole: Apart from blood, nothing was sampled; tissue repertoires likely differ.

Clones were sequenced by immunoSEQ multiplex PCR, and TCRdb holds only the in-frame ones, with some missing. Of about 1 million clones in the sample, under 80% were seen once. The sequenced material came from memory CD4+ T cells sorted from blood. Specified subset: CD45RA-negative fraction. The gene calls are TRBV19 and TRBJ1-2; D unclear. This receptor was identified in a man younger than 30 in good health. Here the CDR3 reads CASSISGYGYTF. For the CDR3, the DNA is TGTGCCAGTAGTATATCCGGCTATGGCTACACCTTC.